These 27 T cell receptor beta chains came from one sample sequenced in a study of blood T cell repertoires in COVID-19. Assay: immunoSEQ multiplex PCR; the TCRdb copy retains only in-frame clones and omits some. This table has about 480,000 clones, approximately 88% appearing once. Input material: peripheral blood. These receptors originate from a woman aged 45-60 years with COVID-19, enrolled during active disease.

This clone was counted a single time. The gene calls are TRBV30 and TRBJ2-2, with a tentative D call TRBD1 (6 bases). Germline V lookup: CDR1 GTSNPN, CDR2 SVGIG (reference sequence). CDR3 size: 13 residues. With 5 bases removed from V and 5 bases from J, the gap between germline ends came to 12 bases. CDR3 in DNA: TGTGCCTGGCGGCCAGGGGAGACCGGGGAGCTGTTTTTT. Residues: CAWRPGETGELFF.

This clone was detected a few times. The gene calls are TRBV28 and TRBJ1-6; 7 bases are a match to TRBD1. The CDR3 length is 13 residues. Trimming took 5 bases from V and 10 from J; bases not matched to a gene: 5. CDR1 is MDHEN and CDR2 is SYDVKM in the germline V gene. CDR3 protein: CASSEGAQSPLHF. Here the CDR3 DNA reads TGTGCCAGCAGTGAGGGGGCCCAATCACCCCTCCACTTT.

The chain uses TRBV12-5 and TRBJ2-3; D is unclear. V shed 2 bases and J shed 0 bases, with 9 bases lying between them. This CDR3 is built from 15 residues. Germline V lookup: CDR1 LGHNT, CDR2 FRNRAP. The CDR3 region is CASGLLGTSTDTQYF. The CDR3 nucleotides read TGTGCTAGTGGTTTGTTGGGCACAAGCACAGATACGCAGTATTTT.

The chain employs TRBV15 and TRBJ1-4; 10 bases are shared with TRBD1. The CDR3 has 19 amino acids. Germline V gene data show CDR1 as LNHNV and CDR2 as YYDKDF (reference sequence). The V and J ends lost 0 bases and 0 bases, in that order; junction bases with no gene match: 7. CDR3 sequence reads: CATSRDIPGTGATNEKLFF. CDR3 DNA sequence: TGTGCCACCAGCAGAGATATACCCGGGACAGGGGCAACTAATGAAAAACTGTTTTTT.

This sequence joins TRBV9 and TRBJ2-1, with TRBD2 matching 8 bases. V shed 0 bases, J shed 10 bases, and the junction held 12 bases outside the gene matches. Per the germline V gene, CDR1 is SGDLS and CDR2 is YYNGEE. The CDR3 spans 16 residues. The CDR3 bases are TGTGCCAGCAGCGTAGTTTCGGACGGGGGGGCCGGAGAGCAGTTCTTC. It encodes CASSVVSDGGAGEQFF.

The chain is built from TRBV7-2 and TRBJ1-1, with TRBD1 as a possible D gene (6 bases). Trimming cost V 1 base and J 5 bases, with 14 bases left between them. The V gene's germline CDR1 is SGHTA and CDR2 FQGNSA. This CDR3 region has 15 residues. The DNA for the CDR3 is TGTGCCAGCAGCTTAGATGGCGGGGGCTTGACTGAAGCTTTCTTT. Its protein is CASSLDGGGLTEAFF.

The CDR3 DNA sequence: TGTGCCAGCAGTTTCCCCACTGTGGGGGAAGGGGACTACTATAGCAATCAGCCCCAGCATTTT. This gives the protein CASSFPTVGEGDYYSNQPQHF. The chain links TRBV28 to TRBJ1-5, with TRBD1 as a possible D gene (5 bases). The germline gives CDR1 MDHEN, CDR2 SYDVKM. CDR3 length equals 21 residues. V was pared by 3 bases and J by 0 bases, with 27 bases between. Filled out from reference TRBV28 and TRBJ1-5, the complete variable domain reads DVKVTQSSRYLVKRTGEKVFLECVQDMDHENMFWYRQDPGLGLRLIYFSYDVKMKEKGDIPEGYSVSREKKERFSLILESASTNQTSMYLCASSFPTVGEGDYYSNQPQHFGDGTRLSIL.

J is TRBJ1-5 and V is TRBV19; a weak D match, TRBD1 (5 bases). This CDR3 spans 13 amino acids. The V end lost 9 bases, the J end lost 0 bases, and 9 bases lay between the germline ends. Germline V lookup: CDR1 LNHDA, CDR2 SQIVND (reference sequence). The CDR3: CASDSYSNQPQHF. The CDR3 region has the DNA TGTGCCAGCGACAGTTATAGCAATCAGCCCCAGCATTTT.

The V and J genes are TRBV24-1 and TRBJ1-2, with D hard to call. V was cut by 1 base and J by 3 bases, with 8 bases left in between. In germline, CDR1 is KGHDR, CDR2 SFDVKD. The CDR3 has 14 amino acids. The CDR3 DNA reads as TGTGCCACCAGTGATTTTAGGGAGGACTATGGCTACACCTTC. This translates into CATSDFREDYGYTF.

The J gene is TRBJ1-1, the V gene TRBV27; 11 nucleotides agree with TRBD1. The J segment lost 9 bases and the V segment lost 9 bases, leaving 6 bases of the junction unmatched. The length of the CDR3 is 12 residues. Germline V gene lookup returns CDR1 MNHEY and CDR2 SMNVEV (reference sequence). The CDR3 region has the DNA TGTGCCAGTAGGACAGGGGGCTCTCAAGCTTTCTTT. Translated: CASRTGGSQAFF.

The chain couples TRBV30 to TRBJ1-4, with no clear D. The CDR3 loop spans 13 amino acids. Germline V gene sequence: CDR1 GTSNPN, CDR2 SVGIG (reference sequence). The ends were cut back, 2 bases at V and 4 bases at J, with 8 bases in the middle. The CDR3 loop reads CAWSPSFNEKLFF. The CDR3 coding sequence is TGTGCCTGGAGTCCGTCCTTTAATGAAAAACTGTTTTTT. The full variable domain, in which reference TRBV30 and TRBJ1-4 provide the parts outside the CDR3, is SQTIHQWPATLVQPVGSPLSLECTVEGTSNPNLYWYRQAAGRGLQLLFYSVGIGQISSEVPQNLSASRPQDRQFILSSKKLLLSDSGFYLCAWSPSFNEKLFFGSGTQLSVL.

The genes are TRBV2 and TRBJ2-7, with a weak D call TRBD2 (7 bases). In germline, CDR1 is SNHLY, CDR2 FYNNEI. The CDR3 has 14 amino acids. V lost 11 bases and J 2 bases, leaving 19 bases between the germline ends. CDR3 loop: CAGRGGVGPYEQYF. In DNA form, the CDR3 reads TGTGCCGGAAGAGGGGGGGTGGGACCCTACGAGCAGTACTTC.

The gene calls are TRBV20-1 and TRBJ1-1; 9 nucleotides line up with TRBD1. Germline loops: CDR1 DFQATT, CDR2 SNEGSKA (reference sequence). The CDR3 is made up of 11 amino acids. J lost 10 bases, V lost 1 base, and 1 base had no gene match. The CDR3 reads CSARGGQGAFF. DNA for the CDR3: TGCAGTGCTAGAGGGGGACAGGGAGCTTTCTTT.

The chain has TRBV28 and TRBJ1-5; D gene uncertain. Looked up from germline, CDR1 is MDHEN and CDR2 is SYDVKM. Trimming pared 6 bases from V and 2 bases from J, leaving 17 bases between. There are 16 residues in the CDR3. This CDR3 reads CASSPARVSGNQPQHF. The CDR3 region has the DNA TGTGCCAGCAGCCCGGCGAGGGTAAGTGGCAATCAGCCCCAGCATTTT.

V is TRBV18 and J is TRBJ1-1, with D uncertain. Germline-derived CDR1 and CDR2 are KGHSH and LQKENI. The CDR3 is 16 residues long. V shed 3 bases and J shed 0 bases, with 14 bases lying between them. The CDR3 sequence: CASSPRHTTLNTEAFF. For the CDR3, the DNA is TGTGCCAGCTCACCGCGGCACACTACTCTGAACACTGAAGCTTTCTTT.

J is TRBJ2-1 and V is TRBV15, with TRBD2 as a possible D gene (5 bases). With 0 bases removed from V and 9 bases from J, the gap between germline ends came to 15 bases. CDR1 LNHNV and CDR2 YYDKDF come from the germline V gene (reference sequence). This CDR3 is 15 amino acids long. The CDR3 bases are TGTGCCACCAGCAGAGATTTACTAGTTCATGGTGAGCAGTTCTTC. As protein: CATSRDLLVHGEQFF. Looking up the rest from reference TRBV15 and TRBJ2-1 gives the full variable domain: DAMVIQNPRYQVTQFGKPVTLSCSQTLNHNVMYWYQQKSSQAPKLLFHYYDKDFNNEADTPDNFQSRRPNTSFCFLDIRSPGLGDTAMYLCATSRDLLVHGEQFFGPGTRLTVL.

V usage is TRBV29-1 and J usage is TRBJ1-1; tentatively, D is TRBD1 (5 bases). The V end was cut by 3 bases, the J end by 0 bases, with 8 bases between. Germline CDR1 and CDR2: SQVTM and ANQGSEA. The CDR3 extends over 13 amino acids. The CDR3 DNA sequence: TGCAGCGTTGAGGGGGGTTTGAACACTGAAGCTTTCTTT. This encodes CSVEGGLNTEAFF.

V is TRBV3-1 (or the pseudogene TRBV3-2) and J is TRBJ1-6; TRBD1 is a possible D gene (6 bases). V lost 5 bases, J lost 10 bases, and 15 bases lay in between. This CDR3 has 14 amino acids. The germline V gene encodes CDR1 LGHDT and CDR2 YNNKEL (reference sequence). CDR3 sequence reads: CASSTGTSVSPLHF. The CDR3 nucleotides read TGTGCCAGCAGCACCGGGACAAGCGTATCACCCCTCCACTTT.

The J gene is TRBJ2-7, the V gene TRBV30; D gene uncertain. The CDR3 loop spans 15 amino acids. CDR1 GTSNPN and CDR2 SVGIG come from the germline V gene (reference sequence). V was cut by 0 bases and J by 1 base, with 13 bases left in between. In DNA form, the CDR3 reads TGTGCCTGGAGTGTACTGACTGTCGAATCCTACGAGCAGTACTTC. It encodes CAWSVLTVESYEQYF.

This rearrangement joins TRBV5-6 to TRBJ1-6, with D maybe TRBD1 (6 bases). The CDR3 covers 17 residues. Trimming pared 4 bases from V and 6 bases from J, leaving 20 bases between. The germline CDR1 and CDR2 sequences are SGHDT and YYEEEE. The CDR3 sequence: CASSPRTARGLNSPLHF. Here the CDR3 DNA reads TGTGCCAGCAGCCCCCGGACAGCCAGAGGGCTTAATTCACCCCTCCACTTT. Full variable domain (rest looked up from reference TRBV5-6 and TRBJ1-6): DAGVTQSPTHLIKTRGQQVTLRCSPKSGHDTVSWYQQALGQGPQFIFQYYEEEERQRGNFPDRFSGHQFPNYSSELNVNALLLGDSALYLCASSPRTARGLNSPLHFGNGTRLTVT.

This clone was seen a handful of times. The genes are TRBV4-1 and TRBJ2-7, with 7 bases aligning to TRBD1. The CDR3 covers 15 residues. V trimming: 2 bases; J trimming: 2 bases; junction bases outside the gene matches: 6. In germline, CDR1 is MGHRA, CDR2 YSYEKL. CDR3 sequence reads: CASSQPGTATYEQYF. CDR3 sequence (DNA): TGCGCCAGCAGCCAACCCGGGACAGCCACCTACGAGCAGTACTTC.

The J gene is TRBJ2-7, the V gene TRBV19; no clear D gene. V lost 3 bases and J lost 2, with 11 bases in between. The CDR3 has 14 amino acids. Germline V gene sequence: CDR1 LNHDA, CDR2 SQIVND (reference sequence). The CDR3 loop reads CASSIQVGPYEQYF. In DNA form, the CDR3 reads TGTGCCAGTAGTATCCAGGTAGGCCCCTACGAGCAGTACTTC.

J is TRBJ1-2 and V is TRBV24-1; D gene uncertain. The germline V and J ends were trimmed by 3 bases and 8 bases, with 9 bases remaining between them. Germline V gene data show CDR1 as KGHDR and CDR2 as SFDVKD. The CDR3 has 12 amino acids. CDR3 sequence reads: CATSDGLSGYTF. The CDR3 coding sequence is TGTGCCACCAGTGATGGACTCTCCGGCTACACCTTC.

The count of this clone is one. CDR3 region: CASSPGGIYGYTF. CDR3 nucleotides: TGTGCCAGCTCACCTGGGGGGATCTATGGCTACACCTTC. The rearrangement links TRBV18 to TRBJ1-2, with D perhaps matching TRBD1 (5 bases). Trimming removed 3 bases at V and 4 bases at J, with 9 bases between. The CDR3 is 13 residues long. In germline, CDR1 is KGHSH, CDR2 LQKENI.

V gene TRBV14 combines with J gene TRBJ1-2; maybe TRBD1 (6 bases). Trimming pared 4 bases from V and 3 bases from J, leaving 18 bases between. This CDR3 comprises 16 residues. CDR1 is SGHDN, CDR2 FVKESK, per germline. CDR3 coding DNA: TGTGCCAGCAGCCCTCCGAGGGGGGGGGCTGACTATGGCTACACCTTC. Its protein product is CASSPPRGGADYGYTF.

This chain uses TRBV3-1 (or the pseudogene TRBV3-2) with TRBJ2-1; TRBD1 aligns across 9 bases. V shed 4 bases, J shed 2 bases, and the junction held 3 bases outside the gene matches. The CDR3 runs to 15 residues. The germline V gene has CDR1 LGHDT and CDR2 YNNKEL (reference sequence). In DNA form, the CDR3 reads TGTGCCAGCAGCCCCGGGACAGGGCCCTACAATGAGCAGTTCTTC. The encoded protein is CASSPGTGPYNEQFF.

This clone was found once. The chain joins TRBV30 to TRBJ1-2; 9 bases fit TRBD1. The germline V gene encodes CDR1 GTSNPN and CDR2 SVGIG (reference sequence). CDR3 length: 14 amino acids. The trim removed 0 bases at V and 5 bases at J, leaving 4 bases unmatched. The CDR3 sequence: CAWSVGDRVYGYTF. The CDR3 DNA follows: TGTGCCTGGAGTGTAGGGGACAGGGTTTATGGCTACACCTTC.